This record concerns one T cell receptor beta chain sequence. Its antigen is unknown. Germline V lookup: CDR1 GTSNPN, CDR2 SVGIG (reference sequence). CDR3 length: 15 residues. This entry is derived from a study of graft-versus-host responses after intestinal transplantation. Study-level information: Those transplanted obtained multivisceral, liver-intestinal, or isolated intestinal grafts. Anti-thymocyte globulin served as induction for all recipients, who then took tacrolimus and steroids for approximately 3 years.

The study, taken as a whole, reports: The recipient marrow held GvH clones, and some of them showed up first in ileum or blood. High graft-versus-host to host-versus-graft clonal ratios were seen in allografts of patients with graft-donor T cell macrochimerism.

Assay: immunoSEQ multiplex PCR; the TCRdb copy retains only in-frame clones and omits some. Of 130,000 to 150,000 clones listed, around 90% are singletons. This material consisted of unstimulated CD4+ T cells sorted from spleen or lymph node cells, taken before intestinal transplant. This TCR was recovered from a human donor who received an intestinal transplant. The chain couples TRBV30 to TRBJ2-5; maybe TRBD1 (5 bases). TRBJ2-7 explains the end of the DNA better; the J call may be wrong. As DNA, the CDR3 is TGTGCCTGGAGTGTACCCCGGACACTTTCCTACGAGCAGTACTTC. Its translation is CAWSVPRTLSYEQYF.